This T cell receptor (beta chain) was obtained from a study of T cell changes during pregnancy in multiple sclerosis. In germline, CDR1 is MNHEY, CDR2 SMNVEV (reference sequence). This CDR3 region has 14 residues. V lost 5 bases and J 5 bases, leaving 15 bases between the germline ends. Data came from immunoSEQ multiplex PCR; TCRdb stores just in-frame clones and leaves some out. The table has 55,000 to 70,000 clones, about 90% seen once. Material: peripheral blood, obtained in the third trimester of pregnancy. This receptor was obtained from a female donor in good health, enrolled as a control in a pregnancy study. The chain recombines TRBV27 with TRBJ1-1; D is perhaps TRBD1 (5 bases). The DNA for the CDR3 is TGTGCCAGCAGTCCAGAAGGGGAGGGAACTGAAGCTTTCTTT. This gives the protein CASSPEGEGTEAFF.